A selection of T cell receptor beta chains follows, all from one sample in a study of T cell changes during pregnancy in multiple sclerosis. Using immunoSEQ multiplex PCR, the repertoire was profiled, and TCRdb retains in-frame clones only, with some absent. The data show more than 60,000 clones, about 91% seen once. The input for sequencing was CD4+ T cells from peripheral blood mononuclear cells, taken in the third trimester of pregnancy. The receptors stem from a female donor in good health, enrolled as a control in a pregnancy study. Each CDR3 is given with its conserved first and last residue. A D gene is named only where the DNA matches it firmly. Expanded clones get a size class; other rows say once, few or many, or leave the size out.

v_call	j_call	d_call	clone_size	cdr3_nt	cdr3_aa
TRBV7-9	TRBJ1-4	.	few	TGTGCCAGCAGACTAGACGGGGGGCGGGATGAAAAACTGTTTTTT	CASRLDGGRDEKLFF
TRBV30	TRBJ2-7	.	.	TGTGCCTGGAGTAGGAGAGGGACACGGAACTACGAGCAGTACTTC	CAWSRRGTRNYEQYF
TRBV6-1	TRBJ2-7	.	once	TGTGCCAGTCGAACGACAGGGAGGAACGAGCAGTACTTC	CASRTTGRNEQYF
TRBV4-2	TRBJ2-2	.	.	TGTGCCAGCACCCCATTGAGTCCGAACACCGGGGAGCTGTTTTTT	CASTPLSPNTGELFF
TRBV6-1	TRBJ2-4	.	.	TGTGCCAGCAGCCTTGCGGGACGACACATTCAGTACTTC	CASSLAGRHIQYF
TRBV5-1	TRBJ1-4	.	few	TGCGCCAGCAGCTCCGGGGCAACTAATGAAAAACTGTTTTTT	CASSSGATNEKLFF
TRBV19	TRBJ2-5	.	.	TGTGCCAGTAGTGAACAGGGTATCCAAGAGACCCAGTACTTC	CASSEQGIQETQYF
TRBV6-1	TRBJ1-2	TRBD1	.	TGTGCCAGCAGTGCAACCGGGACAGCGGCTAACTATGGCTACACCTTC	CASSATGTAANYGYTF
TRBV11-3	TRBJ1-1	TRBD1	.	TGTGCCAGCAGCCCCAGGACAGGGGACACTGAAGCTTTCTTT	CASSPRTGDTEAFF
TRBV18	TRBJ2-7	.	.	TGTGCCAGCTCACCAGAGGGTAACTCCTACGAGCAGTACTTC	CASSPEGNSYEQYF
TRBV5-1	TRBJ2-3	TRBD2	.	TGCGCCAGCAGTCCCCAGCGGGGGCACCTTTACACAGATACGCAGTATTTT	CASSPQRGHLYTDTQYF
TRBV7-7	TRBJ2-5	TRBD1	.	TGTGCCAGCAGCTCCGGGACAGGGGAAGAGACCCAGTACTTC	CASSSGTGEETQYF
TRBV19	TRBJ1-1	TRBD1	.	TGTGCCAGTAGTATTCCGGGACAGGGGAACACTGAAGCTTTCTTT	CASSIPGQGNTEAFF
TRBV10-2	TRBJ1-5	.	.	TGCGCCAGCAGTGAGGCAAGGGGATATCAGCCCCAGCATTTT	CASSEARGYQPQHF
TRBV5-1	TRBJ1-2	TRBD1	once	TGCGCCAGCAGCCCCGAGGGGGCCGCAAACTATGGCTACACCTTC	CASSPEGAANYGYTF
TRBV5-1	TRBJ2-7	.	.	TGCGCCAGCAGCTTGGAGGCGGGGGCCCCCTACGAGCAGTACTTC	CASSLEAGAPYEQYF
TRBV7-2	TRBJ2-5	TRBD1	.	TGTGCCAGCAGCTTACAAGGGACAGTCCAAGAGACCCAGTACTTC	CASSLQGTVQETQYF
TRBV11-2	TRBJ1-1	TRBD1	.	TGTGCCAGCAGCGCGCGGACAGGGTCGGGCACTGAAGCTTTCTTT	CASSARTGSGTEAFF
TRBV5-4	TRBJ2-1	TRBD1	.	TGTGCCAGCAGCTTGGACAGGGGGCGAATTCGCGATGAGCAGTTCTTC	CASSLDRGRIRDEQFF
TRBV7-2	TRBJ1-3	.	once	TGTGCCAGCAGCTTAAGGACAACACCCAACCGAAACACCATATATTTT	CASSLRTTPNRNTIYF
TRBV11-2	TRBJ2-5	.	.	TGTGCCAGCAGCGGAGGGACAGTGGGGGAGACCCAGTACTTC	CASSGGTVGETQYF
TRBV5-4	TRBJ1-2	TRBD1	.	TGTGCCAGCAGCTTGCCGGGACAGGGGACTGGCTACACCTTC	CASSLPGQGTGYTF
TRBV7-2	TRBJ1-3	.	.	TGTGCCAGCAGCTTAGATCACAGTTACCCCTCTGGAAACACCATATATTTT	CASSLDHSYPSGNTIYF
TRBV15	TRBJ2-3	TRBD2	.	TGTGCCACCAGCAGAAACCTAGCGGTGGGCACAGATACGCAGTATTTT	CATSRNLAVGTDTQYF
TRBV5-1	TRBJ2-5	.	.	TGCGCCAGCAGCTTGAAAATCAGGGGGGAAGAGACCCAGTACTTC	CASSLKIRGEETQYF
TRBV10-3	TRBJ2-3	TRBD2	.	TGTGCCATCAGCGCTGGACTAGCGGGGGGGCCGGCACCAGATACGCAGTATTTT	CAISAGLAGGPAPDTQYF
TRBV4-3	TRBJ1-1	.	.	TGCGCCAGCAGCCCCATGATTTTTGTTAGCACTGAAGCTTTCTTT	CASSPMIFVSTEAFF
TRBV7-2	TRBJ2-3	.	once	TGTGCCAGCAGCCTCTATAGCACAGATACGCAGTATTTT	CASSLYSTDTQYF
TRBV11-3	TRBJ1-3	.	.	TGTGCCAGCAGCTTTAACCCGGGAGCCCGAAACACCATATATTTT	CASSFNPGARNTIYF
TRBV7-2	TRBJ1-1	TRBD1	once	TGTGCCAGCAGCATGAGGCGGGACAGACCCACTGAAGCTTTCTTT	CASSMRRDRPTEAFF
TRBV7-9	TRBJ2-7	.	once	TGTGCCAGCAGCCTAACCGCCTACGAGCAGTACTTC	CASSLTAYEQYF
TRBV18	TRBJ1-1	.	.	TGTGCCAGCTCACCCCAGCGGGGCACTGAAGCTTTCTTT	CASSPQRGTEAFF
TRBV7-2	TRBJ2-1	TRBD2	.	TGTGCCAGCAGCTTAAATGAGCGGGGGGATTACAATGGCCAGTTCTTC	CASSLNERGDYNGQFF
TRBV14	TRBJ2-7	.	.	TGTGCCAGCAGCCAAGTGGGGGCAGGCGAGCAGTACTTC	CASSQVGAGEQYF
TRBV6-5	TRBJ1-2	TRBD1	.	TGTGCCAGCAGGGGGACAGTTTTTAACTATGGCTACACCTTC	CASRGTVFNYGYTF
TRBV6-4	TRBJ2-1	TRBD2	.	TGTGCCAGCAGTGAAGGACTAGCGGGGGGAATTGGTGAGGAGCAGTTCTTC	CASSEGLAGGIGEEQFF
TRBV7-9	TRBJ2-3	.	.	TGTGCCAGCAGCTTAGATTTCGCGGGGACAGATACGCAGTATTTT	CASSLDFAGTDTQYF
TRBV19	TRBJ2-2	.	once	TGTGCCAGTAGTATATGGCGGGGTCGTAACACCGGGGAGCTGTTTTTT	CASSIWRGRNTGELFF
TRBV5-1	TRBJ2-7	TRBD1	.	TGCGCCAGCAGCCCAGGACAGGTTAACGAGCAGTACTTC	CASSPGQVNEQYF
TRBV19	TRBJ1-2	TRBD1	.	TGTGCCAGTAACCCGGGACAGGGATATGGCTACACCTTC	CASNPGQGYGYTF
TRBV9	TRBJ1-2	.	.	TGTGCCAGCAGCCCCACCCCACAGCCCGATGACTATGGCTACACCTTC	CASSPTPQPDDYGYTF